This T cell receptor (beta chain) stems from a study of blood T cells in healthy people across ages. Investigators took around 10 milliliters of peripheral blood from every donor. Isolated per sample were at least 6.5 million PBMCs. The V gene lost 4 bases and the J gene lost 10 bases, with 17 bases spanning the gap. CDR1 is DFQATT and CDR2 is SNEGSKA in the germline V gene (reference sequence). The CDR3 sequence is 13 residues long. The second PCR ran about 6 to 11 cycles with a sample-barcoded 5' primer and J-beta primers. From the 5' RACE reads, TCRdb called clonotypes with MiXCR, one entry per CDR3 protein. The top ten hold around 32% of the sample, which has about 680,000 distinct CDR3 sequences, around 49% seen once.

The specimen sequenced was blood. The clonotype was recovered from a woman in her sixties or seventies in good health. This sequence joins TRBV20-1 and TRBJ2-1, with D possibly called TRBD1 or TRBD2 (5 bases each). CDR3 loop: CSATGTSIYEQFF. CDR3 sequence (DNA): TGCAGTGCTACCGGGACCAGTATCTACGAGCAGTTCTTC.